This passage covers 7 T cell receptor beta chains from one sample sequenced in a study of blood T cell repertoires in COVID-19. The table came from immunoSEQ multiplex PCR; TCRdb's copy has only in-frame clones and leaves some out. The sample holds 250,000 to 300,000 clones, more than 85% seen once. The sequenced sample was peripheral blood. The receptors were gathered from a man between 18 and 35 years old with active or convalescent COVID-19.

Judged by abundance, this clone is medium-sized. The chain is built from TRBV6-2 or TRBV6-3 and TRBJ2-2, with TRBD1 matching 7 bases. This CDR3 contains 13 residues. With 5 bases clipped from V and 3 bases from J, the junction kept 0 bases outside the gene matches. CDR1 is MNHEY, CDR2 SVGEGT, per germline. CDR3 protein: CASSDRDTGELFF. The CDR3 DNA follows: TGTGCCAGCAGTGACAGGGACACCGGGGAGCTGTTTTTT.

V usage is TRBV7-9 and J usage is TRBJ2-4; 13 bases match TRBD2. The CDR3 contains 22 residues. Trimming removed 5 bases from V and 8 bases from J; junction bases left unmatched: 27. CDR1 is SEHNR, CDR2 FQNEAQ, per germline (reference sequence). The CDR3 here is CASSTGLFRTSGSNMLKDIQYF. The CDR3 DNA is TGTGCCAGCAGCACGGGACTCTTCAGGACTAGCGGGAGTAACATGTTAAAAGACATTCAGTACTTC.

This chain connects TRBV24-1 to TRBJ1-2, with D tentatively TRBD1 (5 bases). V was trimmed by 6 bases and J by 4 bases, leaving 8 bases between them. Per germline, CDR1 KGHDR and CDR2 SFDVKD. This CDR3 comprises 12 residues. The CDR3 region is CATSSGGYGYTF. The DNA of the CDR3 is TGTGCCACCAGTTCCGGGGGCTATGGCTACACCTTC.

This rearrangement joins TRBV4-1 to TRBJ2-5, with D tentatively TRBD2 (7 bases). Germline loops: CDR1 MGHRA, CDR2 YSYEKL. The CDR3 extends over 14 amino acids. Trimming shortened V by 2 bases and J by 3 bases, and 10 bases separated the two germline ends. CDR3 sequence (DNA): TGCGCCAGCAGCCAAAGGGGGGGAGAAGAGACCCAGTACTTC. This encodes CASSQRGGEETQYF.

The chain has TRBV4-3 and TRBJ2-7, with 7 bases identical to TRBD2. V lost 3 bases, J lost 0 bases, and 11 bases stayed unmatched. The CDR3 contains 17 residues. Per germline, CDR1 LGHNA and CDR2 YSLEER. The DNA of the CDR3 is TGCGCCAGCAGCCACAATGGGGGGGACTCGAGCTCCTACGAGCAGTACTTC. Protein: CASSHNGGDSSSYEQYF.

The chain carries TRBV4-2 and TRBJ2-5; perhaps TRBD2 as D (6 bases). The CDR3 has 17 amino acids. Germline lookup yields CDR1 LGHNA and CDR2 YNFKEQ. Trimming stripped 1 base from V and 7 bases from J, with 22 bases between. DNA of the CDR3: TGTGCCAGCAGCCAAGGGGGATCATCCTTGGGCGGGATGACCCAGTACTTC. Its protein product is CASSQGGSSLGGMTQYF.

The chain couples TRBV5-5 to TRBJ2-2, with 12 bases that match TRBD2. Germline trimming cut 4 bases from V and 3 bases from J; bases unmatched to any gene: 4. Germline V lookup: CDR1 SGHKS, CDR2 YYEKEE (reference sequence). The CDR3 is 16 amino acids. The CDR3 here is CASSPTSGRYTGELFF. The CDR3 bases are TGTGCCAGCAGCCCGACTAGCGGGAGATACACCGGGGAGCTGTTTTTT.